The 26 T cell receptor beta chains reported below all come from one sample, sequenced in a study of STAT3 mutations in large granular lymphocyte leukemia. Regarding the study as a whole: Every T-LGLL patient had at least one immunodominant TCRbeta clonotype.

The protocol was immunoSEQ multiplex PCR, while the TCRdb copy is restricted to in-frame clones and leaves out a portion. Seen here are 15,000 to 17,000 clones, roughly 91% observed once, and the top ten hold roughly 9%. These receptors' targets are unknown. Sequencing was performed on peripheral blood mononuclear cells. Receptors were obtained from a woman aged 50 to 65 with T-cell large granular lymphocyte leukemia. Some clones in this sample may be carry-over from other donors' samples.

CDR3 loop: CASSARTSVIYEQYF. In DNA form, the CDR3 reads TGTGCCAGCAGCGCCCGGACTAGCGTAATCTACGAGCAGTACTTC. The V gene is TRBV14, the J gene TRBJ2-7, with 9 bases aligning to TRBD2. The CDR3 spans 15 residues. Trimming took 5 bases from V and 3 from J; bases not matched to a gene: 8. CDR1 SGHDN and CDR2 FVKESK come from the germline V gene.

The chain links TRBV20-1 to TRBJ2-4, with no clear D. Germline V gives CDR1 DFQATT, CDR2 SNEGSKA (reference sequence). The CDR3 loop spans 11 amino acids. Trimming stripped 4 bases from V and 6 bases from J, with 7 bases between. Here the CDR3 reads CSAKPGNIQYF. In nucleotides, the CDR3 is TGCAGTGCTAAGCCTGGAAACATTCAGTACTTC.

The V call is TRBV6-6, the J call TRBJ1-2, with a tentative D call TRBD1 (6 bases). This CDR3 has 13 residues. Trimming removed 7 bases from V and 14 bases from J, with 23 bases in between. CDR1 is MNHNY, CDR2 SVGAGI, per germline (reference sequence). The CDR3 sequence is CASTQSPRTEGTF. The CDR3 DNA reads TGTGCCAGCACCCAATCCCCCCGGACAGAGGGAACCTTC.

The V gene is TRBV27, the J gene TRBJ2-7; 8 bases align to TRBD2. The CDR3 totals 18 residues. V was pared by 6 bases and J by 7 bases, with 23 bases of the junction left unmatched. Germline V gene data show CDR1 as MNHEY and CDR2 as SMNVEV (reference sequence). The CDR3 sequence is CASRRRLPASGSSTEQYF. The CDR3 DNA follows: TGTGCCAGCAGGCGACGCCTCCCAGCTAGCGGGTCCTCTACGGAGCAGTACTTC.

This clone was detected only once. This chain links TRBV6-6 with TRBJ2-5, with D perhaps TRBD2 (5 bases). The germline V and J ends were trimmed by 6 bases and 5 bases, with 13 bases remaining between them. This CDR3 is built from 13 residues. Germline assignment: CDR1 MNHNY and CDR2 SVGAGI (reference sequence). CDR3 loop: CASSPTSSETQYF. The CDR3 DNA reads TGTGCCAGCAGCCCCACTAGTTCGGAGACCCAGTACTTC.

V usage is TRBV30 and J usage is TRBJ2-2; D gene ambiguous. This CDR3 region has 14 residues. With 3 bases removed from V and 4 bases from J, the gap between germline ends came to 12 bases. The germline gives CDR1 GTSNPN, CDR2 SVGIG (reference sequence). The CDR3 spells CAWSRYTSTGELFF. The CDR3 DNA follows: TGTGCCTGGAGCAGGTACACATCCACCGGGGAGCTGTTTTTT.

The chain carries TRBV19 and TRBJ2-3, with D perhaps matching TRBD1 (6 bases). CDR3 length: 14 residues. Deletions cut 5 bases from V and 2 bases from J, with 11 bases between. The germline gives CDR1 LNHDA, CDR2 SQIVND (reference sequence). CDR3 sequence reads: CASSPQGYTDTQYF. For the CDR3, the DNA is TGTGCCAGTAGTCCACAGGGATACACAGATACGCAGTATTTT. Filled out from reference TRBV19 and TRBJ2-3, the complete variable domain reads DGGITQSPKYLFRKEGQNVTLSCEQNLNHDAMYWYRQDPGQGLRLIYYSQIVNDFQKGDIAEGYSVSREKKESFPLTVTSAQKNPTAFYLCASSPQGYTDTQYFGPGTRLTVL.

J is TRBJ2-7 and V is TRBV4-3, with 10 bases lining up with TRBD2. The CDR3 sequence is 16 residues long. CDR1 is LGHNA and CDR2 is YSLEER in the germline V gene. Trimming at V came to 4 bases and at J to 3 bases, leaving 9 bases not matched to a gene. The CDR3 DNA reads TGCGCCAGCAGCCCCTCTCAGACTAGCGGGTACTACGAGCAGTACTTC. As protein: CASSPSQTSGYYEQYF.

J is TRBJ1-2 and V is TRBV5-5; D unclear. CDR1 and CDR2 (germline): SGHKS, YYEKEE (reference sequence). The CDR3 loop spans 12 amino acids. Trimming shortened V by 1 base and J by 8 bases, and 9 bases separated the two germline ends. The DNA for the CDR3 is TGTGCCAGCAGCTTGAGCGGAAAAGGCTACACCTTC. Protein sequence: CASSLSGKGYTF.

The chain carries TRBV28 and TRBJ2-7; the D gene is possibly TRBD2 (6 bases). CDR3 length: 14 residues. CDR1 and CDR2 (germline): MDHEN, SYDVKM. Trimming stripped 6 bases from V and 3 bases from J, with 15 bases between. The CDR3 DNA reads TGTGCCAGCAGAGCGGGTAGCGCCAACTACGAGCAGTACTTC. Amino acids: CASRAGSANYEQYF.

J is TRBJ1-2 and V is TRBV2; 9 nucleotides agree with TRBD1. Germline V gene lookup returns CDR1 SNHLY and CDR2 FYNNEI. V was pared by 10 bases and J by 2 bases, with 2 bases of the junction left unmatched. This CDR3 contains 12 residues. The CDR3 DNA sequence: TGTGCCATCGGACAGGGGAACTATGGCTACACCTTC. Protein sequence: CAIGQGNYGYTF. The full variable domain, with the rest looked up from reference TRBV2 and TRBJ1-2, is EPEVTQTPSHQVTQMGQEVILRCVPISNHLYFYWYRQILGQKVEFLVSFYNNEISEKSEIFDDQFSVERPDGSNFTLKIRSTKLEDSAMYFCAIGQGNYGYTFGSGTRLTVV.

The chain recombines TRBV5-8 with TRBJ2-3; TRBD2 agrees at 8 bases. This CDR3 has 17 amino acids. Germline CDR1 and CDR2: SGHTS and YDEGEE. V was pared by 0 bases and J by 2 bases, with 8 bases of the junction left unmatched. In DNA form, the CDR3 reads TGTGCCAGCAGCTTGGGGGCTAGCGGGTTATACACAGATACGCAGTATTTT. Translated, it gives CASSLGASGLYTDTQYF.

CDR3 DNA sequence: TGTGCCAGCTCACCAATAAGGACAGGGGCTGATGAGCAGTTCTTC. Translation: CASSPIRTGADEQFF. V usage is TRBV18 and J usage is TRBJ2-1; 9 bases fit TRBD1. Germline CDR1 reads KGHSH; CDR2 reads LQKENI. This CDR3 comprises 15 residues. Trimming cost V 2 bases and J 8 bases; bases outside gene matches: 7. Full variable domain (rest looked up from reference TRBV18 and TRBJ2-1): NAGVMQNPRHLVRRRGQEARLRCSPMKGHSHVYWYRQLPEEGLKFMVYLQKENIIDESGMPKERFSAEFPKEGPSILRIQQVVRGDSAAYFCASSPIRTGADEQFFGPGTRLTVL.

The rearrangement links TRBV5-1 to TRBJ2-7, with 7 bases matching TRBD1. J gave up 3 bases and V 2 bases, and 5 bases lay outside the gene matches. CDR1 is SGHRS, CDR2 YFSETQ, per germline. The CDR3 contains 14 residues. CDR3 in DNA: TGCGCCAGCAGCTTCCCGGGACAGAGCTACGAGCAGTACTTC. Translating gives CASSFPGQSYEQYF.

CDR3 amino acids: CASSFRTSGSYEQYF. CDR3 sequence (DNA): TGTGCCAGCAGCTTCAGGACTAGCGGGTCCTACGAGCAGTACTTC. The chain links TRBV7-9 to TRBJ2-7; 11 positions agree with TRBD2. With 3 bases clipped from V and 1 base from J, the junction kept 2 bases outside the gene matches. The CDR3 is 15 amino acids. CDR1 is SEHNR and CDR2 is FQNEAQ in the germline V gene (reference sequence). Filled out from reference TRBV7-9 and TRBJ2-7, the complete variable domain reads DTGVSQNPRHKITKRGQNVTFRCDPISEHNRLYWYRQTLGQGPEFLTYFQNEAQLEKSRLLSDRFSAERPKGSFSTLEIQRTEQGDSAMYLCASSFRTSGSYEQYFGPGTRLTVT.

The chain has TRBV6-1 and TRBJ1-3, with D hard to call. CDR3 length equals 15 residues. V lost 10 bases and J lost 0, with 16 bases in between. The germline V gene has CDR1 MNHNS and CDR2 SASEGT. The CDR3, as DNA: TGTGCCACCAGAGAGGCAGGCTTCTCTGGAAACACCATATATTTT. Amino acid sequence: CATREAGFSGNTIYF.

V usage is TRBV15 and J usage is TRBJ1-4; D gene ambiguous. Germline V gene sequence: CDR1 LNHNV, CDR2 YYDKDF (reference sequence). The CDR3 sequence is 15 residues long. V was pared by 3 bases and J by 3 bases, with 11 bases between. CDR3 in amino acids: CATSREVLPNEKLFF. The DNA for the CDR3 is TGTGCCACCAGCAGGGAGGTTCTTCCTAATGAAAAACTGTTTTTT.

The rearrangement uses TRBV9 and TRBJ2-7; TRBD2 aligns across 9 bases. There are 15 residues in the CDR3. The germline V gene encodes CDR1 SGDLS and CDR2 YYNGEE. Losses at the gene ends were 0 bases for V and 3 bases for J; bases not matched to a gene: 4. This chain's CDR3 is CASSVGLAGIYEQYF. In nucleotides, the CDR3 is TGTGCCAGCAGCGTAGGGCTAGCGGGGATCTACGAGCAGTACTTC.

The chain is built from TRBV30 and TRBJ1-2; 9 positions match TRBD1. CDR3 size: 14 residues. Germline V lookup: CDR1 GTSNPN, CDR2 SVGIG (reference sequence). Germline trimming cut 3 bases from V and 7 bases from J; bases unmatched to any gene: 9. The chain's CDR3 is CAWSLQGAQGGYTF. DNA for the CDR3: TGTGCCTGGAGCCTACAGGGGGCGCAGGGTGGCTACACCTTC.

This clone was seen only once. The gene calls are TRBV27 and TRBJ2-6; tentatively, D is TRBD2 (6 bases). This CDR3 comprises 15 residues. CDR1 and CDR2 (germline): MNHEY, SMNVEV (reference sequence). Trimming took off 6 bases at V and 3 bases at J, with 12 bases between the two ends. CDR3 coding DNA: TGTGCCAGCAGCCGCACTAGCTTTGGGGCCAACGTCCTGACTTTC. It specifies CASSRTSFGANVLTF.

The V call is TRBV6-5, the J call TRBJ2-3, with D uncertain. Germline V CDR1 and CDR2: MNHEY, SVGAGI. The CDR3 consists of 13 residues. The V end was cut by 2 bases, the J end by 7 bases, with 10 bases between. CDR3 loop: CASSYTTTNTQYF. The CDR3 bases are TGTGCCAGCAGTTACACTACCACGAATACGCAGTATTTT.

The CDR3 DNA is TGTGCCAGCAGCTTAAACAGCGCCGGAGAGACCCAGTACTTC. Its protein is CASSLNSAGETQYF. The chain joins TRBV7-9 to TRBJ2-5; no reliable D call. The CDR3 length is 14 residues. Germline V gives CDR1 SEHNR, CDR2 FQNEAQ (reference sequence). Trimming took off 2 bases at V and 4 bases at J, with 11 bases between the two ends.

Only one count was recorded for this clone. The V call is TRBV30, the J call TRBJ1-5; tentative D call: TRBD1 (5 bases). The CDR3 is made up of 16 amino acids. Germline V gene data show CDR1 as GTSNPN and CDR2 as SVGIG (reference sequence). With 0 bases removed from V and 5 bases from J, the gap between germline ends came to 17 bases. CDR3 region: CAWSVRGRGRDQPQHF. In nucleotides, the CDR3 is TGTGCCTGGAGTGTACGGGGAAGGGGAAGGGATCAGCCCCAGCATTTT.

This sequence joins TRBV6-6 and TRBJ2-1; 7 bases agree with TRBD1. The V segment lost 2 bases and the J segment 10 bases; nucleotides outside the gene matches: 8. Germline-derived CDR1 and CDR2 are MNHNY and SVGAGI (reference sequence). The CDR3 has 14 amino acids. The CDR3 DNA reads as TGTGCCAGCAGTTACGAAGCGGCGGACAGGGAGCAGTTCTTC. Its translation is CASSYEAADREQFF.

This clone was counted once. The chain carries TRBV30 and TRBJ2-2; D call uncertain. The germline V gene encodes CDR1 GTSNPN and CDR2 SVGIG (reference sequence). The CDR3 length is 13 residues. Trimming removed 1 base at V and 6 bases at J, with 9 bases between. For the CDR3, the DNA is TGTGCCTGGAGTGGTAGTCCCCCCGGGGAGCTGTTTTTT. This sequence encodes CAWSGSPPGELFF.

The chain links TRBV19 to TRBJ2-2; 7 nucleotides line up with TRBD2. The J segment lost 6 bases and the V segment lost 3 bases, leaving 7 bases of the junction unmatched. The CDR3 is 15 residues long. Germline V lookup: CDR1 LNHDA, CDR2 SQIVND (reference sequence). CDR3 DNA: TGTGCCAGTAGTATCAGTCTAGCGGTGTCCGGGGAGCTGTTTTTT. Encoded protein: CASSISLAVSGELFF.